The clone carrying this T cell receptor (beta chain) was picked up many times. This beta chain is off target for a library built for alpha chains, so its abundance means little. TCRdb ran MiXCR on the 5' RACE reads and lists one entry per CDR3 protein. Found here are a few thousand distinct CDR3 sequences, 6.5% to 8.5% of them singletons; the top ten hold over 30%. Time point denoted: sample taken at primary tumor resection. Unsorted whole RNA samples from tumor, nontumor lung or frozen PBMC were sequenced. This sample is drawn from a study of spatial heterogeneity in lung cancer. Overall study: Detection consistently captured more beta-chain sequences than alpha-chain sequences.

Germline CDR1 and CDR2: LNHNV and YYDKDF (reference sequence). V lost 2 bases and J lost 5; bases outside the gene matches: 1. CDR3 size: 13 residues. The genes are TRBV15 and TRBJ2-3, with TRBD1 matching over 7 bases. Specimen: normal lung tissue next to the tumor, collected at surgery. This TCR came from a male donor with early-stage non-small cell lung cancer. The CDR3 reads CATSRPGGDTQYF. CDR3 nucleotides: TGTGCCACCAGCAGACCAGGGGGAGATACGCAGTATTTT.